A selection of T cell receptor beta chains follows, all from one sample in a study of shared clonotypes between healthy human individuals. This table comes from immunoSEQ multiplex PCR, and its TCRdb copy is limited to in-frame clones, with some not included. The table includes some 1.5 million clones, approximately 98% detected once. Sequencing was done on a sample of naive CD4+ T cells sorted from blood. These receptors were taken from a man aged 25-45 years in good health. The CDR3 runs from the conserved cysteine through the conserved F or W. Fields, in order: CDR3 protein, V gene.

CASSVDEGFHPPLFF | TRBV9
CAWSVLTAAEAFF | TRBV30
CASSLTLRGSTDTQYF | TRBV5-6
CASSVAGGPGNEQFF | TRBV9
CASSPGSPVEQYF | TRBV7-6
CASSYHLSGEAFF | TRBV7-6
CASSVVGRDGYTF | TRBV9
CASGSGSYNEQFF | TRBV7-9
CASSQGSDTQYF | TRBV4-3
CASSSPLTDYEQYF | TRBV28
CASSLFFRAFSSTDTQYF | TRBV27
CASSLGLAGDDEQYF | TRBV11-3
CASSLGPRRYTGELFF | TRBV7-8
CASSLEGRTGNPNTEAFF | TRBV13
CASSTTGSGSYEQYF | TRBV28
CASSFSGSTDTQYF | TRBV27
CASSPAPGLGASTDTQYF | TRBV5-8
CASSLAVTRGRAFNEQFF | TRBV5-1
CASSRGVSSNQPQHF | TRBV28
CASRTRDGGYEQYF | TRBV19
CASSQGPTGGRGPGNQPQHF | TRBV4-3
CASSQATAYEQYF | TRBV21-1
CSVEGETANTEAFF | TRBV29-1
CASSFTQRGTGNEKLFF | TRBV7-2